This T cell receptor (beta chain) appears in the sequencing data of a study of long-term antiretroviral therapy in people with HIV. As to this clone: Its antigen is not known.

The assay, immunoSEQ v3.0, was run at survey level. The table came from immunoSEQ multiplex PCR; TCRdb's copy has only in-frame clones and leaves some out. The table shows 20,000 to 25,000 clones, with about 88% occurring only once. Overall study results and limits: Regardless of time point, clones expanded before ART dominated the repertoire. HIV repertoires spanned narrower CDR3 length ranges than controls.

The CDR3 consists of 15 residues. V trimming: 1 base; J trimming: 5 bases; junction bases outside the gene matches: 5. Per the germline V gene, CDR1 is MNHEY and CDR2 is SVGAGI. J is TRBJ2-3 and V is TRBV6-5; 8 positions agree with TRBD1. The clonotype originates from a man aged 55 to 70 with HIV. Sequenced here: unsorted PBMCs, sampled 2.3 years after starting antiretroviral therapy. The CDR3 DNA reads as TGTGCCAGCAGTTACTTTCGGACAGGGAGAGATACGCAGTATTTT. Amino acid sequence: CASSYFRTGRDTQYF.